Below are 27 T cell receptor beta chains sequenced from a single sample in a study of shared clonotypes between healthy human individuals. TCRdb keeps only in-frame clones here, not all; method: immunoSEQ multiplex PCR. In the table there are nearly 1,000,000 clones, over 75% of which are singletons. Source material: memory CD4+ T cells sorted from blood. Subset given: CD45RA-negative fraction. The receptors derive from a man younger than 35 in good health.

This clone was detected only a few times. V is TRBV6-1 and J is TRBJ2-7, with 9 bases lining up with TRBD1. From germline, CDR1 is MNHNS and CDR2 SASEGT. The CDR3 has 14 amino acids. Trimming removed 5 bases from V and 4 bases from J; junction bases left unmatched: 6. The CDR3 region is CASSRDRALYEQYF. As DNA, the CDR3 is TGTGCCAGCAGTCGGGACAGGGCCCTATACGAGCAGTACTTC.

The rearrangement links TRBV19 to TRBJ1-2; D is uncertain. Germline V gene lookup returns CDR1 LNHDA and CDR2 SQIVND (reference sequence). Between the trimmed V and J ends, which lost 2 bases and 8 bases, there was a span of 9 bases. This CDR3 has 12 amino acids. CDR3 DNA: TGTGCCAGTAGTATATGCGGTGAAGGCTACACCTTC. Its protein is CASSICGEGYTF. Full variable domain (remainder filled in from reference TRBV19 and TRBJ1-2): DGGITQSPKYLFRKEGQNVTLSCEQNLNHDAMYWYRQDPGQGLRLIYYSQIVNDFQKGDIAEGYSVSREKKESFPLTVTSAQKNPTAFYLCASSICGEGYTFGSGTRLTVV.

This clone was seen a single time. Additional DNA sequences in this sample encode the identical CDR3. This chain uses TRBV30 with TRBJ2-2; maybe TRBD1 (6 bases). This CDR3 region has 14 residues. Germline assignment: CDR1 GTSNPN and CDR2 SVGIG (reference sequence). The ends were cut back, 0 bases at V and 2 bases at J, with 7 bases in the middle. CDR3 in DNA: TGTGCCTGGAGTGTACAGGGTAACACCGGGGAGCTGTTTTTT. Translation gives CAWSVQGNTGELFF. The whole variable domain, filled in from reference TRBV30 and TRBJ2-2, reads SQTIHQWPATLVQPVGSPLSLECTVEGTSNPNLYWYRQAAGRGLQLLFYSVGIGQISSEVPQNLSASRPQDRQFILSSKKLLLSDSGFYLCAWSVQGNTGELFFGEGSRLTVL.

The rearrangement joins TRBV4-1 to TRBJ2-4; D is unclear. V dropped 0 bases and J dropped 6 bases, with 12 bases sitting between them. Per the germline V gene, CDR1 is MGHRA and CDR2 is YSYEKL. CDR3 length: 15 amino acids. CDR3 in amino acids: CASSQDLGSGNIQYF. The CDR3 DNA sequence: TGCGCCAGCAGCCAAGATTTAGGGTCCGGAAACATTCAGTACTTC.

This clone was detected only once. The chain is built from TRBV13 and TRBJ1-5; possible D gene TRBD1, 5 bases. V dropped 8 bases and J dropped 0 bases, with 8 bases sitting between them. The CDR3 contains 13 residues. CDR1 PRHDT and CDR2 FYEKMQ come from the germline V gene (reference sequence). The CDR3 spells CASGRDSNQPQHF. The DNA of the CDR3 is TGTGCCAGCGGCAGGGATAGCAATCAGCCCCAGCATTTT.

This clone showed up just once. The rearrangement uses TRBV9 and TRBJ1-1; D ambiguous. The CDR3 runs to 13 residues. Per the germline V gene, CDR1 is SGDLS and CDR2 is YYNGEE. V gave up 7 bases and J gave up 0 bases, with 10 bases separating them. CDR3 DNA: TGTGCCAGCGCAAGGGCCATGAACACTGAAGCTTTCTTT. This sequence encodes CASARAMNTEAFF.

In the case of this clone: Distinct nucleotide sequences in the sample also encode this CDR3. This chain connects TRBV7-2 to TRBJ2-7; D tentatively fits TRBD1 or TRBD2 (6 bases each). Germline-derived CDR1 and CDR2 are SGHTA and FQGNSA. V was clipped by 5 bases and J by 4 bases, with 12 bases between them. The CDR3 is 13 residues long. CDR3 bases: TGTGCCAGCAGCCGACGAGGGGGGTACGAGCAGTACTTC. Protein: CASSRRGGYEQYF.

The chain combines TRBV6-5 with TRBJ2-5; tentatively, D is TRBD2 (7 bases). The V end was cut by 5 bases, the J end by 2 bases, with 15 bases between. The CDR3 consists of 15 residues. The germline gives CDR1 MNHEY, CDR2 SVGAGI. CDR3 nucleotides: TGTGCCAGCAGTAGGGCAGGGGAGGGACAAGAGACCCAGTACTTC. As protein: CASSRAGEGQETQYF.

The chain links TRBV2 to TRBJ2-1; 13 nucleotides line up with TRBD2. V gave up 6 bases and J gave up 7 bases; unmatched junction bases: 6. In germline, CDR1 is SNHLY, CDR2 FYNNEI. CDR3 length equals 15 residues. This CDR3 is CASSATSGGVNEQFF. The CDR3 DNA sequence: TGTGCCAGCAGCGCTACTAGCGGGGGGGTTAATGAGCAGTTCTTC.

The rearrangement joins TRBV7-2 to TRBJ2-2, with a possible D match to TRBD2 (5 bases). The CDR3 runs to 15 residues. CDR1 is SGHTA, CDR2 FQGNSA, per germline. Trimming left V 2 bases short and J 5 bases short, with 12 bases between. The CDR3 protein is CASSLYTGYTGELFF. The CDR3 DNA is TGTGCCAGCAGCTTATATACGGGGTATACCGGGGAGCTGTTTTTT.

V gene TRBV29-1 combines with J gene TRBJ2-3; maybe TRBD2 (6 bases). The CDR3 runs to 17 residues. In germline, CDR1 is SQVTM, CDR2 ANQGSEA. The V and J ends lost 6 bases and 0 bases respectively, with 22 bases between them. The CDR3, as DNA: TGCAGCGTCGCTCCAAATCCGGTTGGGACTAGCACAGATACGCAGTATTTT. Translation: CSVAPNPVGTSTDTQYF.

Details on this clone: This likely came from a read error, as a far larger clone is one base away. Other nucleotide sequences from this sample produce the same CDR3. The chain links TRBV4-1 to TRBJ2-2; 12 bases are shared with TRBD2. The V segment lost 0 bases and the J segment 7 bases; nucleotides outside the gene matches: 3. The CDR3 sequence is 16 residues long. Germline V gene sequence: CDR1 MGHRA, CDR2 YSYEKL. The CDR3 region is CASSQEPGLAGGELFF. Here the CDR3 DNA reads TGCGCCAGCAGCCAAGAGCCGGGACTAGCGGGCGGGGAGCTGTTTTTT.

V usage is TRBV10-3 and J usage is TRBJ2-5; 13 nucleotides match TRBD2. Germline CDR1 is ENHRY and CDR2 is SYGVKD. The CDR3 is 15 residues long. V gave up 5 bases and J gave up 7 bases; unmatched junction bases: 7. CDR3 amino acids: CAISQGLAGYGTQYF. CDR3 sequence (DNA): TGTGCCATCAGTCAGGGACTAGCGGGGTATGGGACCCAGTACTTC.

This clone was counted between two and nine times. V and J are TRBV7-8 and TRBJ1-2, with TRBD1 as a possible D gene (6 bases). CDR1 and CDR2 (germline): SGHVS, FQNEAQ. V was trimmed by 5 bases and J by 0 bases, leaving 13 bases between them. The length of the CDR3 is 15 residues. DNA for the CDR3: TGTGCCAGCAGCACACAGGGAATCGCTAACTATGGCTACACCTTC. Its translation is CASSTQGIANYGYTF.

V usage is TRBV6-6 and J usage is TRBJ2-7; D remains unclear. CDR3 length: 15 amino acids. Trimming took off 2 bases at V and 0 bases at J, with 11 bases between the two ends. CDR1 is MNHNY and CDR2 is SVGAGI in the germline V gene (reference sequence). CDR3 nucleotides: TGTGCCAGCAGTTACCCGGCGCAGTCCTCCTACGAGCAGTACTTC. This codes for CASSYPAQSSYEQYF.

V and J are TRBV29-1 and TRBJ2-5, with D possibly being TRBD1 (5 bases). The J call is in doubt because the DNA end fits TRBJ2-7 better. The V gene's germline CDR1 is SQVTM and CDR2 ANQGSEA. The CDR3 consists of 16 residues. CDR3 in amino acids: CSVGLTDRPFDYEQYF. The DNA of the CDR3 is TGCAGCGTTGGGTTGACCGACAGACCCTTCGACTACGAGCAGTACTTC.

This chain connects TRBV11-2 to TRBJ2-2; D remains unclear. The CDR3 sequence is 15 residues long. Germline CDR1 SGHAT, CDR2 FQNNGV. The V gene lost 5 bases and the J gene lost 1 base, with 11 bases spanning the gap. The CDR3: CASSVGWQNTGELFF. CDR3 nucleotides: TGTGCCAGCAGCGTGGGGTGGCAGAACACCGGGGAGCTGTTTTTT.

The chain employs TRBV6-1 and TRBJ1-3; D possibly corresponds to TRBD1 (6 bases). V was trimmed by 10 bases and J by 4 bases, leaving 11 bases between them. Germline V gives CDR1 MNHNS, CDR2 SASEGT. The CDR3 has 12 residues. The CDR3 sequence is CATWDTGNTIYF. The CDR3 DNA reads TGTGCCACCTGGGACACCGGAAACACCATATATTTT.

As to this clone: Other DNA sequences of this sample code for an identical CDR3. J is TRBJ2-2 and V is TRBV9; D is unresolved. The CDR3 is 13 residues long. Between the trimmed V and J ends, which lost 0 bases and 4 bases, there was a span of 4 bases. Germline-derived CDR1 and CDR2 are SGDLS and YYNGEE. The CDR3 region is CASSVGLTGELFF. CDR3 DNA: TGTGCCAGCAGCGTAGGTCTCACCGGGGAGCTGTTTTTT.

The V gene is TRBV5-1, the J gene TRBJ2-5; D may be TRBD2 (6 bases). The ends were cut back, 2 bases at V and 0 bases at J, with 14 bases in the middle. The CDR3 extends over 16 amino acids. Germline V gives CDR1 SGHRS, CDR2 YFSETQ. CDR3 sequence (DNA): TGCGCCAGCAGCTTTGGGGGACTGACTTACCAAGAGACCCAGTACTTC. This codes for CASSFGGLTYQETQYF.

This clone was observed many times. The chain combines TRBV19 with TRBJ1-1; no reliable D call. Trimming took off 3 bases at V and 4 bases at J, with 15 bases between the two ends. Germline loops: CDR1 LNHDA, CDR2 SQIVND (reference sequence). This CDR3 comprises 15 residues. As DNA, the CDR3 is TGTGCCAGTAGTATTGACGTGGGGAGGAGCACTGAAGCTTTCTTT. Amino acids: CASSIDVGRSTEAFF. Supplemented by reference TRBV19 and TRBJ1-1, the full variable domain reads DGGITQSPKYLFRKEGQNVTLSCEQNLNHDAMYWYRQDPGQGLRLIYYSQIVNDFQKGDIAEGYSVSREKKESFPLTVTSAQKNPTAFYLCASSIDVGRSTEAFFGQGTRLTVV.

Turning to this clone: The sample contains more than one DNA sequence encoding this CDR3. This chain uses TRBV19 with TRBJ1-2, with D possibly being TRBD1 (5 bases). From germline, CDR1 is LNHDA and CDR2 SQIVND (reference sequence). Deletions cut 1 base from V and 5 bases from J, with 8 bases between. The CDR3 is made up of 13 amino acids. CDR3 loop: CASSIGAGYGYTF. The CDR3 region has the DNA TGTGCCAGTAGTATAGGGGCAGGGTATGGCTACACCTTC.

The V and J genes are TRBV12-5 and TRBJ2-5; TRBD1 matches at 9 bases. Germline-derived CDR1 and CDR2 are LGHNT and FRNRAP. Trimming at V came to 4 bases and at J to 2 bases, leaving 2 bases not matched to a gene. CDR3 length: 14 residues. The CDR3 is CASGSGTGQETQYF. DNA of the CDR3: TGTGCTAGTGGTTCCGGGACAGGGCAAGAGACCCAGTACTTC.

In this sample, this clone turned up a few times. The chain recombines TRBV30 with TRBJ2-2, with unresolved D. The germline CDR1 and CDR2 sequences are GTSNPN and SVGIG (reference sequence). The CDR3 is 12 amino acids. Trimming took off 0 bases at V and 6 bases at J, with 5 bases between the two ends. This chain's CDR3 is CAWSVFAGELFF. The CDR3 coding sequence is TGTGCCTGGAGTGTGTTTGCCGGGGAGCTGTTTTTT.

This chain uses TRBV9 with TRBJ2-5, with TRBD2 matching 10 bases. The germline CDR1 and CDR2 sequences are SGDLS and YYNGEE. V gave up 4 bases and J gave up 0 bases; unmatched junction bases: 12. The CDR3 length is 18 residues. As DNA, the CDR3 is TGTGCCAGCAGCTCTAGAGGTACTAGCGGGACGTACCAAGAGACCCAGTACTTC. It translates to CASSSRGTSGTYQETQYF.

This clone was detected ten times or more. The V gene is TRBV18, the J gene TRBJ1-1, with D uncertain. Germline-derived CDR1 and CDR2 are KGHSH and LQKENI. The CDR3 is 15 residues long. V was shortened by 3 bases and J by 0 bases, with 11 bases between the two germline ends. CDR3 coding DNA: TGTGCCAGCTCACCCGCAGTGGGGTTGAACACTGAAGCTTTCTTT. This codes for CASSPAVGLNTEAFF. The full variable domain, its missing parts supplied by reference TRBV18 and TRBJ1-1, is NAGVMQNPRHLVRRRGQEARLRCSPMKGHSHVYWYRQLPEEGLKFMVYLQKENIIDESGMPKERFSAEFPKEGPSILRIQQVVRGDSAAYFCASSPAVGLNTEAFFGQGTRLTVV.

This clone was seen a handful of times. This chain joins TRBV20-1 and TRBJ1-1; D ambiguous. The CDR3 has 10 residues. Germline V gene lookup returns CDR1 DFQATT and CDR2 SNEGSKA (reference sequence). Deletions cut 5 bases from V and 5 bases from J, with 6 bases between. CDR3 sequence reads: CSAGRTEAFF. The CDR3 DNA is TGCAGTGCTGGCCGAACTGAAGCTTTCTTT.